The rows below give T cell receptor beta chains drawn from one sample of a study of T cell clonotyping in hematopoietic cell transplantation. TCRdb's copy holds only in-frame clones and misses some; the assay was immunoSEQ multiplex PCR. The repertoire holds 5,700 or so clones, with 70% to 85% as singletons. This sample comprised PBMCs, obtained 100 days after allogeneic stem cell transplant. These receptor sequences come from a male patient in his fifties who had an allogeneic stem cell transplant from an unrelated donor, so the T cells may come from the graft donor. Some clones in this sample may be carry-over from other donors' samples. Both conserved end residues are part of each CDR3. Each record gives: clone size, D gene, V gene, J gene, CDR3 protein, CDR3 DNA. The D gene is left open where the match is weak. Expanded clones get a size class; other rows say once, few or many, or leave the size out.

size: .; D: TRBD1; V: TRBV4-2; J: TRBJ1-5; CDR3: CASSPSGQGGQPQHF; DNA: TGTGCCAGCAGCCCTTCCGGACAGGGAGGTCAGCCCCAGCATTTT
size: .; D: TRBD2; V: TRBV11-2; J: TRBJ2-5; CDR3: CASSPGTSGRALGETQYF; DNA: TGTGCCAGCAGCCCGGGGACTAGCGGGAGGGCCCTGGGAGAGACCCAGTACTTC
size: .; D: TRBD1; V: TRBV7-9; J: TRBJ2-5; CDR3: CASSPGTGGPETQYF; DNA: TGTGCCAGCAGCCCCGGGACAGGGGGTCCGGAGACCCAGTACTTC
size: .; D: .; V: TRBV13; J: TRBJ1-1; CDR3: CATRGAYMNTEAFF; DNA: TGTGCCACCCGGGGGGCATACATGAACACTGAAGCTTTCTTT
size: .; D: .; V: TRBV28; J: TRBJ1-2; CDR3: CASSLVPAYYGYTF; DNA: TGTGCCAGCAGTTTAGTTCCAGCGTACTATGGCTACACCTTC
size: .; D: .; V: TRBV20-1; J: TRBJ2-5; CDR3: CSARWLQTNNF; DNA: TGCAGTGCTAGATGGCTTCAAACGAATAACTTC
size: .; D: .; V: TRBV11-2; J: TRBJ2-4; CDR3: CASSLKTAYIQYF; DNA: TGTGCCAGCAGCTTAAAAACGGCGTACATTCAGTACTTC
size: .; D: TRBD1; V: TRBV14; J: TRBJ1-4; CDR3: CASSRALGQGAQGEKLFF; DNA: TGTGCCAGCAGCCGGGCGCTGGGACAGGGGGCGCAAGGTGAAAAACTGTTTTTT
size: .; D: .; V: TRBV7-9; J: TRBJ2-7; CDR3: CASSLSAYEQYF; DNA: TGTGCCAGCAGCCTCAGCGCCTACGAGCAGTACTTC
size: few; D: TRBD1; V: TRBV14; J: TRBJ1-1; CDR3: CASSQGTGWDTEAFF; DNA: TGTGCCAGCAGCCAAGGGACAGGGTGGGACACTGAAGCTTTCTTT
size: .; D: TRBD2; V: TRBV6-1; J: TRBJ2-7; CDR3: CASSAERDLPYEQYF; DNA: TGTGCCAGCAGTGCCGAGCGGGACCTCCCCTACGAGCAGTACTTC
size: .; D: .; V: TRBV2; J: TRBJ1-2; CDR3: CVTAGVGYTF; DNA: TGTGTCACAGCGGGGGTCGGCTACACCTTC
size: .; D: .; V: TRBV30; J: TRBJ2-7; CDR3: CAWRATWEGHHEQYF; DNA: TGTGCCTGGAGAGCTACCTGGGAGGGACACCACGAGCAGTACTTC